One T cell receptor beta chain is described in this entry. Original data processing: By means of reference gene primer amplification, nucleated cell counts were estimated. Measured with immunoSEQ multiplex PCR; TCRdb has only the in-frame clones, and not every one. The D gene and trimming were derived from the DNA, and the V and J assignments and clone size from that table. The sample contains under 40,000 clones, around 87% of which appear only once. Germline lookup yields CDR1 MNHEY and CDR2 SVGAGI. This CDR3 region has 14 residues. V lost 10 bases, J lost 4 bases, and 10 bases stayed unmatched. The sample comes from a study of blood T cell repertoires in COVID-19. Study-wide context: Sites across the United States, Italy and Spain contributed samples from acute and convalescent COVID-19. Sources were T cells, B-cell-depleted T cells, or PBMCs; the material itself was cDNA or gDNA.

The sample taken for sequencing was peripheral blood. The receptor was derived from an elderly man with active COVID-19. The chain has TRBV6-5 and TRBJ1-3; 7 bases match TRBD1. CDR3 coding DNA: TGTGCCACCCTTGGGACAGCTCTGGGAAACACCATATATTTT. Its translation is CATLGTALGNTIYF.